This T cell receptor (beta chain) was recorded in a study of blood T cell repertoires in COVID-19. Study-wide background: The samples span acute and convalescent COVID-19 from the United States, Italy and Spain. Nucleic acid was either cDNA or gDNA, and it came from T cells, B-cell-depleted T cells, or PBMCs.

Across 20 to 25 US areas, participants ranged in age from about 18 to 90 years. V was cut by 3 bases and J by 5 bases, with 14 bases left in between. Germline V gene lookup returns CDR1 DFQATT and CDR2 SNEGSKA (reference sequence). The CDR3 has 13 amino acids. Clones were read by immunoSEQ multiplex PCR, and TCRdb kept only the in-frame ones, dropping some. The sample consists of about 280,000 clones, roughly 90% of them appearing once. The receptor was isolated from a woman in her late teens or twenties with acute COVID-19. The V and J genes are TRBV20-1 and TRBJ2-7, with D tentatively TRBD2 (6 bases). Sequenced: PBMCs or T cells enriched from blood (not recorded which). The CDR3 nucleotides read TGCAGTGCTAGTGACTTCGGGAGCCACGAGCAGTACTTC. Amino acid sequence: CSASDFGSHEQYF.